These 2 T cell receptor beta chains share one sample of origin, sequenced in a study of control samples from healthy donors and cancer patients. TCRdb keeps only in-frame clones here, not all; method: immunoSEQ multiplex PCR. Altogether around 180,000 clones are present, about nine tenths being singletons, with the ten largest covering roughly 2%. Material: blood. The receptors derive from a woman in her 40s in good health.

The chain links TRBV2 to TRBJ1-6, with a tentative D call TRBD1 (5 bases). Trimming took off 3 bases at V and 10 bases at J, with 7 bases between the two ends. The CDR3 totals 12 residues. Germline loops: CDR1 SNHLY, CDR2 FYNNEI. The CDR3 nucleotides are TGTGCCAGCAGTGATTGGGGGTCACCCCTCCACTTT. Amino acid sequence: CASSDWGSPLHF.

The rearrangement links TRBV25-1 to TRBJ1-4, with 8 bases fitting TRBD1. The CDR3 is made up of 17 amino acids. The V gene end was trimmed by 4 bases and the J gene end by 7 bases; junction bases not matched to a gene: 14. Per germline, CDR1 MGHDK and CDR2 SYGVNS. The CDR3 nucleotides are TGTGCCAGCAGTGTCGGACAGGGATTTGGCTATATTGAAAAACTGTTTTTT. It yields the protein CASSVGQGFGYIEKLFF. Full variable domain (missing parts from reference TRBV25-1 and TRBJ1-4): EADIYQTPRYLVIGTGKKITLECSQTMGHDKMYWYQQDPGMELHLIHYSYGVNSTEKGDLSSESTVSRIRTEHFPLTLESARPSHTSQYLCASSVGQGFGYIEKLFFGSGTQLSVL.